This is a list of T cell receptor beta chains from one sample in a study of Ad26.COV2.S vaccination and SARS-CoV-2 variants. Assay: immunoSEQ multiplex PCR; the TCRdb copy retains only in-frame clones and omits some. The sample shows 500,000 or so clones, approximately 88% of them seen only once. Sequencing was performed on peripheral blood, taken in a trial of Ad26.COV2.S vaccine versus placebo. These receptors were taken from a person aged 18-65 years who received the Ad26.COV2.S COVID-19 vaccine or a placebo. CDR3s include the opening cysteine and the closing phenylalanine or tryptophan. The D gene is left open where the match is weak. The listing skips clone size in some rows; elsewhere it reads once, few, many or a size class.

d_call: .; j_call: TRBJ1-5; v_call: TRBV12-3/TRBV12-4; clone_size: .; cdr3_aa: CASGRQSNQPQHF; cdr3_nt: TGTGCCAGCGGTCGACAGAGCAATCAGCCCCAGCATTTT
d_call: .; j_call: TRBJ1-3; v_call: TRBV28; clone_size: .; cdr3_aa: CATFSYGSGNTIYF; cdr3_nt: TGTGCCACCTTCTCCTACGGGTCTGGAAACACCATATATTTT
d_call: TRBD1; j_call: TRBJ2-6; v_call: TRBV7-2; clone_size: .; cdr3_aa: CASSSRDSPAGANVLTF; cdr3_nt: TGTGCCAGCAGCTCCCGGGACAGCCCCGCTGGGGCCAACGTCCTGACTTTC
d_call: .; j_call: TRBJ1-5; v_call: TRBV28; clone_size: .; cdr3_aa: CASSLLSGSNQPQHF; cdr3_nt: TGTGCCAGCAGTTTATTGAGCGGCTCCAATCAGCCCCAGCATTTT
d_call: TRBD1; j_call: TRBJ2-2; v_call: TRBV12-3/TRBV12-4; clone_size: .; cdr3_aa: CASSRQGAGELFF; cdr3_nt: TGTGCCAGCAGCCGCCAGGGGGCCGGGGAGCTGTTTTTT
d_call: .; j_call: TRBJ1-1; v_call: TRBV30; clone_size: .; cdr3_aa: CAWTIGGMNTEAFF; cdr3_nt: TGTGCCTGGACTATCGGGGGCATGAACACTGAAGCTTTCTTT
d_call: TRBD2; j_call: TRBJ2-2; v_call: TRBV11-1; clone_size: .; cdr3_aa: CASGDRGLANTGELFF; cdr3_nt: TGTGCCAGTGGCGACCGGGGACTAGCCAACACCGGGGAGCTGTTTTTT
d_call: TRBD2; j_call: TRBJ2-7; v_call: TRBV30; clone_size: once; cdr3_aa: CAWNPRRGGEQYF; cdr3_nt: TGTGCCTGGAACCCGAGACGCGGGGGCGAGCAGTACTTC
d_call: .; j_call: TRBJ2-5; v_call: TRBV7-2; clone_size: .; cdr3_aa: CASSEQGETQYF; cdr3_nt: TGTGCCAGCAGCGAACAGGGAGAGACCCAGTACTTC
d_call: TRBD2; j_call: TRBJ2-1; v_call: TRBV6-2/TRBV6-3; clone_size: .; cdr3_aa: CASSNIAGGGYEQFF; cdr3_nt: TGTGCCAGCAGCAATATAGCGGGAGGTGGGTATGAGCAGTTCTTC
d_call: .; j_call: TRBJ2-5; v_call: TRBV30; clone_size: .; cdr3_aa: CAWSEETQYF; cdr3_nt: TGTGCCTGGAGTGAAGAGACCCAGTACTTC
d_call: .; j_call: TRBJ2-3; v_call: TRBV7-9; clone_size: .; cdr3_aa: CASSLALGADTQYF; cdr3_nt: TGTGCCAGCAGCTTGGCTCTGGGGGCAGATACGCAGTATTTT
d_call: TRBD1; j_call: TRBJ1-2; v_call: TRBV29-1; clone_size: few; cdr3_aa: CSVAGQHANYGYTF; cdr3_nt: TGCAGCGTCGCGGGACAGCACGCTAACTATGGCTACACCTTC
d_call: .; j_call: TRBJ2-7; v_call: TRBV7-9; clone_size: .; cdr3_aa: CASSLVGGNYEQYF; cdr3_nt: TGTGCCAGCAGCTTAGTTGGGGGGAACTACGAGCAGTACTTC
d_call: TRBD1; j_call: TRBJ2-7; v_call: TRBV25-1; clone_size: .; cdr3_aa: CASESRDRAPYEQYF; cdr3_nt: TGTGCCAGCGAAAGCCGGGACAGGGCGCCCTACGAGCAGTACTTC
d_call: TRBD1; j_call: TRBJ1-5; v_call: TRBV28; clone_size: once; cdr3_aa: CASTIREGTGGNQPQHF; cdr3_nt: TGTGCCAGCACCATTCGGGAGGGAACAGGGGGTAATCAGCCCCAGCATTTT
d_call: TRBD2; j_call: TRBJ2-7; v_call: TRBV27; clone_size: .; cdr3_aa: CASSPYPSGGGEQYF; cdr3_nt: TGTGCCAGCAGTCCTTACCCCTCGGGGGGAGGCGAGCAGTACTTC
d_call: .; j_call: TRBJ1-1; v_call: TRBV4-3; clone_size: .; cdr3_aa: CASSQVLGWDSRNMNTEAFF; cdr3_nt: TGCGCCAGCAGCCAAGTCTTGGGTTGGGACTCCCGAAATATGAACACTGAAGCTTTCTTT
d_call: .; j_call: TRBJ1-3; v_call: TRBV6-5; clone_size: .; cdr3_aa: CASSPSGVGVYF; cdr3_nt: TGTGCCAGCAGTCCAAGCGGGGTGGGGGTATATTTT
d_call: TRBD1; j_call: TRBJ2-7; v_call: TRBV28; clone_size: .; cdr3_aa: CASSKRQGRYYEQYF; cdr3_nt: TGTGCCAGCAGTAAAAGACAGGGTAGATACTACGAGCAGTACTTC
d_call: TRBD1; j_call: TRBJ2-2; v_call: TRBV14; clone_size: .; cdr3_aa: CASSLTGGWTGELFF; cdr3_nt: TGTGCCAGCAGCCTTACAGGGGGCTGGACCGGGGAGCTGTTTTTT
d_call: TRBD1; j_call: TRBJ1-1; v_call: TRBV25-1; clone_size: .; cdr3_aa: CASSRDRVGNTEAFF; cdr3_nt: TGTGCCAGCAGCAGAGACAGGGTAGGTAACACTGAAGCTTTCTTT
d_call: TRBD2; j_call: TRBJ2-7; v_call: TRBV7-2; clone_size: .; cdr3_aa: CASSPGLAGYEQYF; cdr3_nt: TGTGCCAGCAGCCCCGGACTAGCGGGCTACGAGCAGTACTTC
d_call: TRBD1; j_call: TRBJ2-7; v_call: TRBV18; clone_size: .; cdr3_aa: CASSGTGFHEQYF; cdr3_nt: TGTGCCAGCTCAGGGACAGGGTTCCACGAGCAGTACTTC
d_call: .; j_call: TRBJ2-3; v_call: TRBV19; clone_size: .; cdr3_aa: CASSIDGGGTDTQYF; cdr3_nt: TGTGCCAGTAGTATAGATGGCGGAGGCACAGATACGCAGTATTTT
d_call: TRBD1; j_call: TRBJ1-2; v_call: TRBV27; clone_size: .; cdr3_aa: CASSFTGAYGYTF; cdr3_nt: TGTGCCAGCAGTTTCACAGGGGCCTATGGCTACACCTTC
d_call: TRBD1; j_call: TRBJ2-1; v_call: TRBV7-2; clone_size: .; cdr3_aa: CASSPLGTGKNEQFF; cdr3_nt: TGTGCCAGCAGCCCTTTGGGGACAGGGAAGAATGAGCAGTTCTTC
d_call: TRBD2; j_call: TRBJ2-1; v_call: TRBV4-3; clone_size: .; cdr3_aa: CASSLHSPGGAQSDEQFF; cdr3_nt: TGCGCCAGCAGCCTACATTCACCGGGGGGGGCTCAAAGCGATGAGCAGTTCTTC
d_call: .; j_call: TRBJ1-4; v_call: TRBV27; clone_size: .; cdr3_aa: CASSLLVNEKLFF; cdr3_nt: TGTGCCAGCAGTTTATTAGTAAATGAAAAACTGTTTTTT
d_call: .; j_call: TRBJ2-7; v_call: TRBV2; clone_size: once; cdr3_aa: CASSHSTGGEQYF; cdr3_nt: TGTGCCAGCTCCCATTCAACTGGTGGCGAGCAGTACTTC
d_call: TRBD2; j_call: TRBJ2-1; v_call: TRBV4-2; clone_size: .; cdr3_aa: CASSQDWGLVAYNEQFF; cdr3_nt: TGTGCCAGCAGCCAAGATTGGGGACTAGTAGCCTACAATGAGCAGTTCTTC
d_call: TRBD1; j_call: TRBJ1-2; v_call: TRBV25-1; clone_size: .; cdr3_aa: CASSAGGGSGYTF; cdr3_nt: TGTGCCAGCAGTGCAGGAGGGGGCTCTGGCTACACCTTC
d_call: .; j_call: TRBJ1-4; v_call: TRBV27; clone_size: .; cdr3_aa: CASSLGGAAAEKLFF; cdr3_nt: TGTGCCAGCAGTTTAGGGGGGGCCGCCGCGGAAAAACTGTTTTTT
d_call: .; j_call: TRBJ2-7; v_call: TRBV19; clone_size: .; cdr3_aa: CASASYSYEQYF; cdr3_nt: TGTGCCAGTGCATCCTACTCCTACGAGCAGTACTTC